This T cell receptor (beta chain) was found in a study of response to subunit inactivated influenza vaccine. Study-level findings and limits: Authors suggested that a seasonal influenza vaccination recruits few new T cells each time.

There are 13 residues in the CDR3. The V gene's germline CDR1 is DFQATT and CDR2 SNEGSKA (reference sequence). Trimming stripped 0 bases from V and 2 bases from J, with 7 bases between. TCRdb analysed the RT-PCR reads with MiXCR anew, one entry per CDR3 protein. This sample has 650,000 to 800,000 distinct CDR3 sequences, with approximately 18% found just once. This clonotype was found a few times. What it binds is not known. The rearrangement links TRBV20-1 to TRBJ2-5; D ambiguous. The source of this sequence is a man in his forties or fifties who received an inactivated influenza vaccine. Sequenced material: PBMCs from blood, taken roughly 5 days after vaccination. In nucleotides, the CDR3 is TGCAGTGCTAGAGACTACTTGCAAGAGACCCAGTACTTC. It yields the protein CSARDYLQETQYF.